These T cell receptor beta chains were read from a single sample in a study of blood T cell repertoires in COVID-19. Profiling relied on immunoSEQ multiplex PCR, and the TCRdb table lists in-frame clones only, not all of them. The sample has 150,000 to 200,000 clones; 80% to 90% are singletons. Specimen: peripheral blood. These receptors were taken from a woman of 80 years or more with acute or convalescent COVID-19. Each CDR3 is given with its conserved first and last residue. The D gene is left open where the match is weak. The size entry is marked missing in some rows and otherwise reads once, few, many or a size class.

v_call	clone_size	d_call	j_call	cdr3_aa	cdr3_nt
TRBV27	once	-	TRBJ1-2	CASMGSLNYGYTF	TGTGCCAGCATGGGCAGTCTTAACTATGGCTACACCTTC
TRBV6-1	-	-	TRBJ1-3	CASSEGWGNSGNTIYF	TGTGCCAGCAGTGAAGGTTGGGGCAACTCTGGAAACACCATATATTTT
TRBV4-2	once	-	TRBJ1-4	CASSQDWWVRANEKLFF	TGTGCCAGCAGCCAAGATTGGTGGGTCAGGGCTAATGAAAAACTGTTTTTT
TRBV29-1	once	TRBD1	TRBJ1-2	CSVRRTGDYGYTF	TGCAGCGTGCGCCGGACAGGGGACTATGGCTACACCTTC
TRBV5-1	-	TRBD2	TRBJ2-1	CASSLALGLSNEQFF	TGCGCCAGCAGCTTGGCACTGGGACTATCCAATGAGCAGTTCTTC
TRBV6-5	-	TRBD1	TRBJ2-2	CASSTTGTVAGELFF	TGTGCCAGCAGTACTACCGGGACAGTGGCCGGGGAGCTGTTTTTT
TRBV2	-	-	TRBJ2-1	CASSETSSYNEQFF	TGTGCCAGCAGTGAGACTAGCTCCTACAATGAGCAGTTCTTC
TRBV7-2	-	-	TRBJ1-2	CASSLEKLYGYTF	TGTGCCAGCAGCTTAGAGAAGCTATATGGCTACACCTTC
TRBV7-7	few	-	TRBJ2-2	CASSYRSSGELFF	TGTGCTAGCAGCTATCGGAGCTCCGGGGAGCTGTTTTTT
TRBV4-2	-	TRBD1	TRBJ2-7	CASSQAGDRELKQYF	TGTGCCAGCAGCCAAGCGGGGGACAGGGAATTAAAGCAGTACTTC
TRBV6-6	-	TRBD2	TRBJ2-7	CASTQGGRYEQYF	TGTGCCAGCACCCAGGGCGGGAGGTACGAGCAGTACTTC
TRBV6-4	once	-	TRBJ2-7	CASSDSIAGKYEQYF	TGTGCCAGCAGTGACTCGATCGCGGGAAAGTACGAGCAGTACTTC
TRBV6-5	-	-	TRBJ2-2	CASNGEANTGELFF	TGTGCCAGCAACGGGGAGGCGAACACCGGGGAGCTGTTTTTT
TRBV7-2	-	-	TRBJ1-2	CASSLGGGGNYGYTF	TGTGCCAGCAGCTTAGGTGGCGGGGGAAACTATGGCTACACCTTC
TRBV10-3	-	TRBD1	TRBJ1-1	CAISSRTQGARNTEAFF	TGTGCCATCAGTTCAAGGACTCAGGGGGCCCGGAACACTGAAGCTTTCTTT
TRBV7-9	-	-	TRBJ1-4	CASSLGSLNNEKLFF	TGTGCCAGCAGCTTAGGGTCACTTAATAATGAAAAACTGTTTTTT
TRBV5-1	-	TRBD1	TRBJ2-5	CASSNGDSQETQYF	TGCGCCAGCAGCAACGGGGACAGTCAAGAGACCCAGTACTTC
TRBV15	-	TRBD1	TRBJ1-5	CATSGRQGANGNQPQHF	TGTGCCACCAGCGGACGACAGGGGGCGAACGGCAATCAGCCCCAGCATTTT
TRBV30	-	-	TRBJ1-5	CAWSEWGGSQPQHF	TGTGCCTGGAGCGAGTGGGGGGGTAGCCAGCCCCAGCATTTT
TRBV7-2	-	TRBD2	TRBJ2-1	CASSSGLAGYNEQFF	TGTGCCAGCAGCTCGGGACTAGCGGGATACAATGAGCAGTTCTTC
TRBV29-1	-	-	TRBJ1-1	CSVESFLNTEAFF	TGCAGCGTTGAAAGCTTTTTGAACACTGAAGCTTTCTTT
TRBV5-6	-	TRBD1	TRBJ1-2	CASSSDRGRRIGGYTF	TGTGCCAGCAGCTCTGACAGGGGGCGCCGGATTGGCGGCTACACCTTC
TRBV11-2	-	-	TRBJ2-7	CASSLATRSEQYF	TGTGCCAGCAGCTTGGCAACTAGAAGCGAGCAGTACTTC
TRBV5-1	-	-	TRBJ1-1	CASSLSGRAFF	TGCGCCAGCAGCTTGTCTGGGAGAGCTTTCTTT
TRBV19	-	-	TRBJ2-5	CASSEGHLETQYF	TGTGCCAGTAGTGAGGGACATCTGGAGACCCAGTACTTC
TRBV7-2	-	-	TRBJ2-7	CASSLALRRYEQYF	TGTGCCAGCAGCTTAGCGCTGAGGAGGTACGAGCAGTACTTC
TRBV5-1	few	TRBD1	TRBJ2-2	CASSLDRGRIGELFF	TGCGCCAGCAGCCTTGACAGGGGGCGCATCGGGGAGCTGTTTTTT
TRBV3-1/TRBV3-2	-	-	TRBJ2-7	CASSQGPGWTIYEQYF	TGTGCCAGCAGCCAAGGGCCCGGTTGGACAATCTACGAGCAGTACTTC
TRBV18	-	TRBD1	TRBJ1-1	CASSPTGGTEAFF	TGTGCCAGCTCACCCACAGGGGGCACTGAAGCTTTCTTT
TRBV5-5	few	-	TRBJ1-1	CASSFAVSTEAFF	TGTGCCAGCAGCTTTGCCGTGAGCACTGAAGCTTTCTTT
TRBV3-1/TRBV3-2	-	TRBD2	TRBJ2-3	CASSQDWGLAENTDTQYF	TGTGCCAGCAGCCAAGACTGGGGACTAGCGGAGAACACAGATACGCAGTATTTT